The 26 T cell receptor beta chains in this list originate from one sample, sequenced in a study of spatial heterogeneity in lung cancer (dated by TCRdb to about 2019). The protocol used for the library was 5' RACE. Sequencing was carried out with a NextSeq 500. Using fastp trimming at Q25 and MiXCR clonotype assembly, TCRdb reanalyzed the public sequencing data and kept in-frame beta chains. When rows share a CDR3 protein, they turn into one entry using the most common DNA and genes. Across this sample there are tens of thousands of distinct CDR3 sequences, with approximately 8.5% seen only once. The top ten constitute 6.5% to 8.5% of the sample. Taken with the paper, the label for time point translates to: sample taken at primary tumor resection. TCR sequencing used whole RNA extracted from tumor and nontumor lung tissue, or from cryopreserved PBMC samples, without cell sorting. The specimen comprised PBMCs, sampled at surgery. The receptors here all came from a male donor with early-stage non-small cell lung cancer.

The chain is built from TRBV19 and TRBJ2-3; 8 positions agree with TRBD2. V was clipped by 8 bases and J by 4 bases; unmatched bases: 5. Germline CDR1 LNHDA, CDR2 SQIVND (reference sequence). The length of the CDR3 is 13 residues. CDR3 loop: CASGPAGADTQYF. The CDR3 DNA follows: TGTGCCAGTGGGCCAGCGGGGGCAGATACGCAGTATTTT.

This clonotype was seen many times. The chain carries TRBV19 and TRBJ2-1, with 9 positions matching TRBD1. From germline, CDR1 is LNHDA and CDR2 SQIVND (reference sequence). This CDR3 region has 15 residues. V gave up 7 bases and J gave up 7 bases; unmatched junction bases: 11. The CDR3: CASTDVQGAWNEQFF. The CDR3 DNA reads as TGTGCCAGTACCGACGTACAGGGGGCTTGGAATGAGCAGTTCTTC.

This chain uses TRBV29-1 with TRBJ1-4, with 9 bases that match TRBD1. Trimming removed 4 bases from V and 7 bases from J; junction bases left unmatched: 7. The CDR3 sequence is 14 residues long. Germline values: CDR1 SQVTM, CDR2 ANQGSEA. The CDR3 region has the DNA TGCAGCGTTGCACACAGGGGGCGCGGTGAAAAACTGTTTTTT. The encoded protein is CSVAHRGRGEKLFF. Drawing the rest from reference TRBV29-1 and TRBJ1-4, the complete variable domain is SAVISQKPSRDICQRGTSLTIQCQVDSQVTMMFWYRQQPGQSLTLIATANQGSEATYESGFVIDKFPISRPNLTFSTLTVSNMSPEDSSIYLCSVAHRGRGEKLFFGSGTQLSVL.

The V and J genes are TRBV2 and TRBJ2-2; D is unresolved. V lost 8 bases, J lost 3 bases, and 10 bases lay in between. The germline V gene has CDR1 SNHLY and CDR2 FYNNEI. The length of the CDR3 is 13 residues. The CDR3: CASRPIDTGELFF. The CDR3 nucleotides read TGTGCCAGCCGGCCGATCGACACCGGGGAGCTGTTTTTT.

The chain has TRBV12-3 or TRBV12-4 and TRBJ1-1, with a tentative D call TRBD1 (6 bases). CDR3 size: 16 residues. V dropped 3 bases and J dropped 0 bases, with 14 bases sitting between them. CDR3 sequence reads: CASSFFGGTMNTEAFF. The CDR3 DNA follows: TGTGCCAGCAGTTTTTTCGGGGGGACAATGAACACTGAAGCTTTCTTT.

Regarding this clonotype: A much larger clonotype is one base distant, so this may be a read error. J is TRBJ2-5 and V is TRBV28; no clear D gene. The CDR3 has 12 residues. V lost 4 bases and J 6 bases, leaving 9 bases between the germline ends. Germline V CDR1 and CDR2: MDHEN, SYDVKM. DNA of the CDR3: TGTGCCAGCAGTTCCCTCAGGAAGACCCAGTACTTC. This codes for CASSSLRKTQYF.

Points on this clonotype: Given a much more abundant clone one base away, this may be a read error. The rearrangement links TRBV11-2 to TRBJ1-2; perhaps TRBD1 as D (5 bases). The V gene's germline CDR1 is SGHAT and CDR2 FQNNGV. The V and J ends lost 5 bases and 3 bases respectively, with 13 bases between them. The CDR3 consists of 14 residues. CDR3 region: CASSRRGLYYGYTF. CDR3 nucleotides: TGTGCCAGCAGCCGGAGGGGCCTGTACTATGGCTACACCTTC.

This clonotype was detected many times. V is TRBV15 and J is TRBJ1-2; D gene ambiguous. Trimming left V 0 bases short and J 8 bases short, with 16 bases between. CDR1 is LNHNV and CDR2 is YYDKDF in the germline V gene (reference sequence). The CDR3 is 15 residues long. The DNA for the CDR3 is TGTGCCACCAGCAGAGATCGATTGGGGTTAGAGGGCTACACCTTC. This sequence encodes CATSRDRLGLEGYTF.

Many counts were recorded for this clonotype. The chain employs TRBV11-2 and TRBJ1-1; TRBD1 matches 8 bases. V shed 4 bases and J 5 bases; nucleotides not matched to a gene: 6. This CDR3 comprises 14 residues. The germline V gene encodes CDR1 SGHAT and CDR2 FQNNGV. CDR3 amino acids: CASSSPDRETEAFF. DNA of the CDR3: TGTGCCAGCAGCTCCCCGGACAGGGAGACTGAAGCTTTCTTT.

This clonotype occurred many times. The gene calls are TRBV9 and TRBJ1-6; 7 bases match TRBD1. The CDR3 runs 14 residues. Unmatched junction bases numbered 7, after V lost 4 bases and J lost 9 bases. Germline V gene data show CDR1 as SGDLS and CDR2 as YYNGEE. For the CDR3, the DNA is TGTGCCAGCAGCCTCACAGGGGTGGCTTCACCCCTCCACTTT. It yields the protein CASSLTGVASPLHF.

The V gene is TRBV3-1, the J gene TRBJ2-6, with D possibly being TRBD1 (5 bases). Per the germline V gene, CDR1 is LGHDT and CDR2 is YNNKEL (reference sequence). This CDR3 spans 15 amino acids. Trimming cost V 2 bases and J 0 bases, with 5 bases left between them. CDR3 DNA sequence: TGTGCCAGCAGCCAACAGGGCTCTGGGGCCAACGTCCTGACTTTC. It is translated as CASSQQGSGANVLTF.

This clonotype was seen more than once but under ten times. V and J are TRBV27 and TRBJ2-3; D gene unclear. CDR1 is MNHEY and CDR2 is SMNVEV in the germline V gene (reference sequence). CDR3 length equals 11 residues. V shed 8 bases and J shed 6 bases, with 9 bases lying between them. The CDR3, as DNA: TGTGCCAGCGGCCGTGGGGATACGCAGTATTTT. Its protein is CASGRGDTQYF.

This clonotype was detected only a few times. The chain is built from TRBV20-1 and TRBJ2-1; D is possibly TRBD1 (5 bases). Trimming removed 1 base at V and 8 bases at J, with 18 bases between. Per the germline V gene, CDR1 is DFQATT and CDR2 is SNEGSKA (reference sequence). The CDR3 loop spans 15 amino acids. CDR3 loop: CSARVAGITLHEQFF. Here the CDR3 DNA reads TGCAGTGCTAGAGTGGCAGGGATAACCCTCCATGAGCAGTTCTTC.

This clonotype has at least ten counts. V is TRBV18 and J is TRBJ2-7, with D possibly matching TRBD1 (6 bases). Trimming removed 4 bases at V and 1 base at J, with 14 bases between. The germline V gene encodes CDR1 KGHSH and CDR2 LQKENI. CDR3 length: 15 amino acids. The CDR3 DNA is TGTGCCAGCTCACGCCAGGGGCTCTTATCCTACGAGCAGTACTTC. Translated, it gives CASSRQGLLSYEQYF.

This clonotype has only a few counts. V usage is TRBV20-1 and J usage is TRBJ2-3; possible D gene TRBD2, 6 bases. Germline V gene lookup returns CDR1 DFQATT and CDR2 SNEGSKA (reference sequence). CDR3 length: 15 residues. Trimming took 0 bases from V and 6 from J, leaving 16 bases between them. The DNA of the CDR3 is TGCAGTGCTAGAGACCCCCGACTAGTTAAGGATACGCAGTATTTT. Translating it yields CSARDPRLVKDTQYF.

This clonotype occurred many times. V is TRBV7-9 and J is TRBJ1-5; 10 bases are shared with TRBD1. This CDR3 is built from 15 residues. Germline V gives CDR1 SEHNR, CDR2 FQNEAQ (reference sequence). After removal of 4 bases from V and 2 bases from J, the junction contained 2 bases not matched to a gene. CDR3 sequence: CASSSGTGGNQPQHF. In nucleotides, the CDR3 is TGTGCCAGCAGCTCCGGGACAGGGGGCAATCAGCCCCAGCATTTT.

The V and J genes are TRBV3-1 and TRBJ2-2, with 10 bases lining up with TRBD2. This CDR3 contains 18 residues. J was trimmed by 0 bases and V by 0 bases; bases with no gene match: 4. The germline gives CDR1 LGHDT, CDR2 YNNKEL (reference sequence). CDR3 protein: CASSQEPSGGPNTGELFF. The CDR3, as DNA: TGTGCCAGCAGCCAAGAGCCTAGCGGGGGCCCGAACACCGGGGAGCTGTTTTTT.

The J gene is TRBJ2-3, the V gene TRBV25-1, with D unresolved. Germline CDR1 MGHDK, CDR2 SYGVNS. V lost 3 bases and J lost 1, with 11 bases in between. The CDR3 runs to 15 residues. CDR3 DNA sequence: TGTGCCAGCAGTGACCCCGCCTCGGGCACAGATACGCAGTATTTT. As protein: CASSDPASGTDTQYF.

This clonotype occurred a few times. The chain recombines TRBV5-1 with TRBJ1-1; no firm D call. The CDR3 length is 13 residues. CDR1 SGHRS and CDR2 YFSETQ come from the germline V gene. Trimming shortened V by 6 bases and J by 2 bases, and 11 bases separated the two germline ends. CDR3 loop: CASTLWGNTEAFF. The DNA for the CDR3 is TGCGCCAGCACCCTTTGGGGAAACACTGAAGCTTTCTTT.

The rearrangement joins TRBV11-2 to TRBJ2-7; D may be TRBD2 (6 bases). This CDR3 has 14 amino acids. Germline lookup yields CDR1 SGHAT and CDR2 FQNNGV. The V and J ends lost 1 base and 3 bases respectively, with 10 bases between them. The CDR3 coding sequence is TGTGCCAGCAGCTTAGTGGGGGGAAGCTACGAGCAGTACTTC. Amino acids: CASSLVGGSYEQYF.

This clonotype was picked up a small number of times. V gene TRBV9 combines with J gene TRBJ2-4; D is unclear. Trimming stripped 0 bases from V and 7 bases from J, with 11 bases between. CDR3 length equals 14 residues. Germline V gene lookup returns CDR1 SGDLS and CDR2 YYNGEE. CDR3 nucleotide sequence: TGTGCCAGCAGCGTAGCTAAATTACCGAACATTCAGTACTTC. Translating it yields CASSVAKLPNIQYF.

The V and J genes are TRBV7-9 and TRBJ2-7; 7 bases fit TRBD1. Germline values: CDR1 SEHNR, CDR2 FQNEAQ (reference sequence). The J segment lost 3 bases and the V segment lost 2 bases, leaving 10 bases of the junction unmatched. CDR3 length: 16 amino acids. The DNA for the CDR3 is TGTGCCAGCAGCTTATTGAGGGGACAGAACATCTACGAGCAGTACTTC. It codes for CASSLLRGQNIYEQYF.

In its sample, this clonotype was seen a few times. The rearrangement links TRBV15 to TRBJ1-2; 9 bases are shared with TRBD1. In germline, CDR1 is LNHNV, CDR2 YYDKDF (reference sequence). This CDR3 spans 14 amino acids. The J segment lost 8 bases and the V segment lost 0 bases, leaving 4 bases of the junction unmatched. This CDR3 reads CATSRDQQGAGYTF. The CDR3 DNA follows: TGTGCCACCAGCAGAGATCAACAGGGGGCCGGCTACACCTTC.

This clonotype has ten or more counts. The chain combines TRBV7-9 with TRBJ2-3; TRBD2 matches at 13 bases. The V gene end was trimmed by 5 bases and the J gene end by 1 base; junction bases not matched to a gene: 12. The CDR3 contains 19 residues. Germline V gene lookup returns CDR1 SEHNR and CDR2 FQNEAQ (reference sequence). The CDR3 region is CASSQILAGGPDRTDTQYF. The CDR3 coding sequence is TGTGCCAGCAGCCAAATACTAGCGGGAGGGCCCGATCGCACAGATACGCAGTATTTT. The variable domain in full, with the rest retrieved from reference TRBV7-9 and TRBJ2-3, is DTGVSQNPRHKITKRGQNVTFRCDPISEHNRLYWYRQTLGQGPEFLTYFQNEAQLEKSRLLSDRFSAERPKGSFSTLEIQRTEQGDSAMYLCASSQILAGGPDRTDTQYFGPGTRLTVL.

This chain joins TRBV20-1 and TRBJ1-1; D not certain. Trimming shortened V by 6 bases and J by 0 bases, and 8 bases separated the two germline ends. The CDR3 covers 12 residues. Germline values: CDR1 DFQATT, CDR2 SNEGSKA (reference sequence). The CDR3 bases are TGCAGTGCGAATCGGGTGAACACTGAAGCTTTCTTT. The encoded protein is CSANRVNTEAFF.

Concerning this clonotype itself: A much larger clonotype is one base distant, so this may be a read error. V gene TRBV14 combines with J gene TRBJ1-6; D gene ambiguous. Germline CDR1 is SGHDN and CDR2 is FVKESK. Trimming removed 5 bases from V and 0 bases from J, with 8 bases in between. The CDR3 is made up of 15 amino acids. The CDR3: CASSAGISYNSPLHF. CDR3 nucleotides: TGTGCCAGCAGCGCGGGGATCTCCTATAATTCACCCCTCCACTTT. The full variable domain, in which reference TRBV14 and TRBJ1-6 provide the parts outside the CDR3, is EAGVTQFPSHSVIEKGQTVTLRCDPISGHDNLYWYRRVMGKEIKFLLHFVKESKQDESGMPNNRFLAERTGGTYSTLKVQPAELEDSGVYFCASSAGISYNSPLHFGNGTRLTVT.